The rows below give T cell receptor beta chains drawn from one sample of a study of blood T cell repertoires in COVID-19. Data came from immunoSEQ multiplex PCR; TCRdb stores just in-frame clones and leaves some out. The profile covers roughly 290,000 clones, with approximately 85% appearing a single time and roughly 2.3% taken by the ten largest. The sequencing sample was made of PBMCs or T cells enriched from blood (not recorded which). The receptors originated from a man aged 25 to 40 who had recovered from COVID-19. Each CDR3 is given with its conserved first and last residue. D genes are given only for firm matches. Only some rows state a clone size, as once, few, many or a class for expanded clones.

>.|TRBJ1-2|TRBV6-5|.
CASSYKEIYGYTF
TGTGCCAGCAGTTACAAGGAGATCTATGGCTACACCTTC
>few|TRBJ1-4|TRBV15|.
CATSRDLQATNEKLFF
TGTGCCACCAGCAGAGACCTACAGGCAACTAATGAAAAACTGTTTTTT
>.|TRBJ1-3|TRBV4-2|.
CASSQDRIGRSFNTIYF
TGTGCCAGCAGCCAAGATAGAATCGGCCGGAGCTTCAACACCATATATTTT
>.|TRBJ2-3|TRBV2|.
CASSRMRVSTDTQYF
TGTGCCAGCAGCCGGATGAGGGTCAGCACAGATACGCAGTATTTT
>.|TRBJ1-6|TRBV5-4|.
CASSLEHQYNSPLHF
TGTGCCAGCAGCTTGGAACACCAGTATAATTCACCCCTCCACTTT
>.|TRBJ1-2|TRBV4-3|TRBD1
CASSQEGDRAYNYGYTF
TGCGCCAGCAGCCAAGAAGGGGACAGGGCCTATAACTATGGCTACACCTTC
>.|TRBJ1-1|TRBV4-1|.
CASSLRREREAFF
TGCGCCAGCAGCCTCAGACGGGAGCGGGAAGCTTTCTTT
>.|TRBJ2-2|TRBV29-1|TRBD1
CSAGQGINTGELFF
TGCAGCGCCGGACAGGGGATCAACACCGGGGAGCTGTTTTTT
>.|TRBJ2-1|TRBV11-1|.
CASSSEGYNEQFF
TGTGCCAGCAGCTCGGAGGGCTACAATGAGCAGTTCTTC
>.|TRBJ1-5|TRBV7-2|TRBD1
CASSSIGTANQPQHF
TGTGCCAGCAGCTCCATCGGGACAGCTAATCAGCCCCAGCATTTT
>.|TRBJ1-5|TRBV30|.
CAWTVGGGGNQPQHF
TGTGCCTGGACCGTGGGGGGGGGAGGAAATCAGCCCCAGCATTTT
>.|TRBJ1-1|TRBV5-1|.
CASSLAGGVYTEAFF
TGCGCCAGCAGCTTGGCGGGGGGAGTCTACACTGAAGCTTTCTTT
>.|TRBJ2-5|TRBV7-3|.
CASSLYPQGQETQYF
TGTGCCAGCAGCCTATACCCCCAGGGCCAAGAGACCCAGTACTTC
>.|TRBJ2-5|TRBV6-5|.
CASSLQGYQETQYF
TGTGCCAGCAGCTTACAGGGCTACCAAGAGACCCAGTACTTC